This TCR beta chain was sequenced in a study of blood T cell repertoires in COVID-19. About the study: In each case, the material was cDNA or gDNA derived from T cells, B-cell-depleted T cells, or PBMCs.

Generated by immunoSEQ multiplex PCR, the TCRdb table keeps only in-frame clones and is missing some. The sample holds approximately 210,000 clones; approximately 90% are singletons and the top ten take roughly 12%. The Seattle site enrolled patients during active infection and followed them longitudinally. Between the trimmed V and J ends, which lost 7 bases and 6 bases, there was a span of 16 bases. The CDR3 spans 13 residues. CDR1 is MNHEY, CDR2 SVGAGI, per germline. The TCR was taken from a middle-aged man with COVID-19, enrolled during active disease. Sequencing was performed on peripheral blood. The chain recombines TRBV6-5 with TRBJ2-7; tentative D call: TRBD2 (5 bases). The CDR3: CASIGAVRFEQYF. For the CDR3, the DNA is TGTGCCAGCATAGGAGCGGTTCGGTTCGAGCAGTACTTC.